These T cell receptor beta chains were read from a single sample in a study of blood T cell repertoires in COVID-19. This table comes from immunoSEQ multiplex PCR, and its TCRdb copy is limited to in-frame clones, with some not included. The repertoire holds roughly 130,000 clones, with 84% as singletons. The specimen was peripheral blood. These receptors all come from a woman aged 25 to 45 who had recovered from COVID-19. Both conserved end residues are part of each CDR3. The order of the fields is J gene, D gene, V gene, CDR3 protein, CDR3 DNA. D genes are given only for firm matches.

TRBJ1-4 | . | TRBV6-6 | CASRKATTRNEKLFF | TGTGCCAGCAGAAAGGCGACAACAAGGAATGAAAAACTGTTTTTT
TRBJ2-7 | TRBD1 | TRBV13 | CASSHPPGTGDYEQYF | TGTGCCAGCAGCCACCCCCCCGGGACAGGAGACTACGAGCAGTACTTC
TRBJ1-3 | TRBD1 | TRBV6-5 | CASSLTGPSGNTIYF | TGTGCCAGCAGCTTGACAGGGCCCTCTGGAAACACCATATATTTT
TRBJ2-2 | . | TRBV6-5 | CASSYLRNTGELFF | TGTGCCAGCAGTTACCTACGGAACACCGGGGAGCTGTTTTTT
TRBJ1-5 | . | TRBV9 | CASSEGGNNQPQHF | TGTGCCAGCAGTGAGGGGGGGAACAATCAGCCCCAGCATTTT
TRBJ2-7 | . | TRBV7-3 | CASSLTSSSSYEQYF | TGTGCCAGCAGCTTAACTTCCTCCAGCTCCTACGAGCAGTACTTC
TRBJ2-1 | TRBD2 | TRBV11-2 | CASSLAGRGLAGLYNEQFF | TGTGCCAGCAGCTTAGCGGGGCGGGGACTAGCGGGCCTCTACAATGAGCAGTTCTTC
TRBJ1-1 | TRBD1 | TRBV9 | CASSDRGNSNTEAFF | TGTGCCAGCAGCGACAGGGGTAACTCGAACACTGAAGCTTTCTTT
TRBJ1-1 | TRBD1 | TRBV27 | CASSGQGNTEAFF | TGTGCCAGCTCGGGACAGGGGAACACTGAAGCTTTCTTT
TRBJ2-7 | TRBD2 | TRBV2 | CARAGLAGGGREQYF | TGTGCCAGGGCGGGGCTAGCGGGAGGTGGTCGCGAGCAGTACTTC